This T cell receptor beta chain came from a study of T cells in localized non-small cell lung cancer. Points from the study as a whole: Adjacent lung was found to contain a median around 58 of the top 100 tumor clones. Longer overall survival associated with higher blood T cell density; shorter survival with higher adjacent-lung clonality. Uninvolved adjacent lung had more T cell clonality than any other tissue, topping tumor. Owing to sequencing of a solitary tumor region, heterogeneity cannot be discounted.

This CDR3 contains 15 residues. The germline gives CDR1 SGDLS, CDR2 YYNGEE. J was trimmed by 6 bases and V by 4 bases; bases with no gene match: 10. The method was immunoSEQ multiplex PCR; TCRdb's version includes in-frame clones alone and lacks a portion of them. This sample has tens of thousands of clones, with approximately 90% found just once. In regard to this clone: Its antigen remains unidentified.

The specimen comprised peripheral blood, sampled before any cancer treatment. This receptor was obtained from a female donor older than 55 with stage III squamous cell lung carcinoma. The chain is built from TRBV9 and TRBJ1-2; 9 nucleotides align to TRBD1. The CDR3 bases are TGTGCCAGCAGCCCCCAGTGGCGGACAGGGGATGGCTACACCTTC. This codes for CASSPQWRTGDGYTF.